This is a list of T cell receptor beta chains from one sample in a study of blood T cells in healthy people across ages. TCRdb ran MiXCR on the 5' RACE reads and lists one entry per CDR3 protein. The sample holds fewer than 1,000,000 distinct CDR3 sequences, 46% seen once. Sample: blood. The receptors were gathered from a man at least 80 years old in good health. Each CDR3 is given with its conserved first and last residue. D genes are given only for firm matches. Clone size is stated in some rows and not others, as once, few, many or a class when expanded.

v_gene	j_gene	d_gene	abundance	CDR3aa	CDR3nt
TRBV3-1	TRBJ1-4	.	once	CASSQEVANEKLFF	TGTGCCAGCAGCCAAGAGGTGGCTAATGAAAAACTGTTTTTT
TRBV7-2	TRBJ2-7	.	.	CASSSTGPSYNEQYF	TGTGCCAGCAGCTCCACGGGACCCTCCTACAATGAGCAGTACTTC
TRBV28	TRBJ1-5	TRBD1	.	CASRPTRDRNQPQHF	TGTGCCAGCAGGCCTACCCGGGACAGGAATCAGCCCCAGCATTTT
TRBV27	TRBJ1-6	.	few	CASSLSGRGNSPLHF	TGTGCCAGCAGTTTAAGTGGCCGCGGCAATTCACCCCTCCACTTT
TRBV7-6	TRBJ2-3	.	.	CASSLGARTLLTDTQYF	TGTGCCAGCAGCTTAGGGGCTAGGACTCTTTTAACAGATACGCAGTATTTT
TRBV29-1	TRBJ2-5	.	.	CSVEGLAGTQYF	TGCAGCGTTGAAGGGCTAGCAGGGACCCAGTACTTC
TRBV20-1	TRBJ2-3	TRBD2	few	CSASSAGGRTDTQYF	TGCAGTGCTAGTTCCGCGGGGGGCCGCACAGATACGCAGTATTTT
TRBV27	TRBJ2-1	TRBD2	.	CASSLSWGGMYEQFF	TGTGCCAGCAGTTTATCGTGGGGAGGGATGTATGAGCAGTTCTTC
TRBV4-3	TRBJ2-1	TRBD2	.	CASSRTWTSGALEQFF	TGCGCCAGCAGCCGTACTTGGACTAGCGGGGCCCTTGAGCAGTTCTTC
TRBV4-1	TRBJ2-3	TRBD2	.	CASRQTSGRIDTQYF	TGCGCCAGCAGACAGACTAGCGGGAGGATAGATACGCAGTATTTT
TRBV30	TRBJ1-1	.	.	CAWLDSFRTEAFF	TGTGCCTGGCTGGACAGTTTTAGGACTGAAGCTTTCTTT
TRBV7-2	TRBJ2-1	TRBD2	many	CASRREYEQFF	TGTGCCAGCCGGCGGGAGTATGAGCAGTTCTTC
TRBV7-2	TRBJ1-2	TRBD1	few	CASSLAGGRNNYGYTF	TGTGCCAGCAGCTTAGCAGGGGGCCGGAATAACTATGGCTACACCTTC
TRBV5-1	TRBJ2-1	TRBD2	.	CASSPTSGATNNEQFF	TGCGCCAGCAGCCCGACTAGCGGGGCGACGAACAATGAGCAGTTCTTC
TRBV12-3/TRBV12-4	TRBJ2-1	.	.	CASSKESSYNEQFF	TGTGCCAGCAGTAAAGAGTCTTCCTACAATGAGCAGTTCTTC
TRBV6-1	TRBJ1-6	.	few	CASRVIKGPLSSYNSPLHF	TGTGCCAGCAGAGTGATCAAGGGGCCCCTAAGCTCCTATAATTCACCCCTCCACTTT
TRBV5-1	TRBJ2-1	TRBD2	.	CASSGRGIYNEQFF	TGCGCCAGCAGCGGGAGGGGTATTTACAATGAGCAGTTCTTC
TRBV3-1	TRBJ2-1	.	few	CASSLTQGEQFF	TGTGCCAGCAGTCTTACTCAGGGTGAGCAGTTCTTC
TRBV6-1	TRBJ2-3	.	once	CATEPTDDTQYF	TGTGCCACCGAGCCGACTGATGATACGCAGTATTTT
TRBV20-1	TRBJ1-5	TRBD1	.	CSADRGRDQPQHF	TGCAGTGCTGACAGGGGGCGCGATCAGCCCCAGCATTTT
TRBV10-3	TRBJ1-4	.	.	CAISDRENEKLFF	TGTGCCATCAGTGACAGAGAAAATGAAAAACTGTTTTTT
TRBV12-3/TRBV12-4	TRBJ1-6	.	.	CASSQNFGQSSPLHF	TGTGCCAGCAGTCAAAACTTTGGACAGTCTTCACCCCTCCACTTT
TRBV7-8	TRBJ2-7	TRBD1	.	CASSFVTGGSYEQYF	TGTGCCAGCAGCTTTGTGACAGGGGGCTCCTACGAGCAGTACTTC
TRBV20-1	TRBJ1-2	.	many	CSAREGYLDLNYGYTF	TGCAGTGCTAGAGAAGGTTATCTAGACCTTAACTATGGCTACACCTTC
TRBV7-9	TRBJ2-3	.	many	CASSLVSEGDTQYF	TGTGCCAGCAGCTTAGTTTCAGAGGGAGATACGCAGTATTTT
TRBV5-1	TRBJ2-5	TRBD1	.	CACSYGQGAETQYF	TGCGCCTGCAGCTACGGACAGGGGGCAGAGACCCAGTACTTC
TRBV20-1	TRBJ2-7	.	.	CSARLAYSYEQYF	TGCAGTGCTAGATTGGCCTACTCCTACGAGCAGTACTTC
TRBV7-3	TRBJ2-3	.	.	CASSLTLGQTDTQYF	TGTGCCAGCAGCTTAACGTTGGGCCAAACAGATACGCAGTATTTT
TRBV11-2	TRBJ2-5	.	.	CASSPPWGYQETQYF	TGTGCCAGCAGCCCCCCCTGGGGGTACCAAGAGACCCAGTACTTC
TRBV7-9	TRBJ2-2	.	.	CASSLAIRQGRGTGELFF	TGTGCCAGCAGCTTGGCGATTCGGCAGGGTAGGGGAACCGGGGAGCTGTTTTTT
TRBV7-2	TRBJ2-5	TRBD2	few	CASSLVSGGRSRETQYF	TGTGCCAGCAGCTTAGTCTCTGGCGGGAGATCTAGGGAGACCCAGTACTTC
TRBV10-3	TRBJ1-5	.	.	CAISVERYGQPQHF	TGTGCCATCAGTGTTGAACGCTACGGTCAGCCCCAGCATTTT
TRBV15	TRBJ2-7	.	.	CATSGLYEQYF	TGTGCCACCAGCGGTCTTTACGAGCAGTACTTC
TRBV27	TRBJ2-7	TRBD1	few	CASTSGQGDHEQYF	TGTGCCAGCACCTCGGGACAGGGGGATCACGAGCAGTACTTC
TRBV29-1	TRBJ2-1	TRBD2	many	CSVTSGSPNEQFF	TGCAGCGTTACAAGCGGGAGTCCGAATGAGCAGTTCTTC